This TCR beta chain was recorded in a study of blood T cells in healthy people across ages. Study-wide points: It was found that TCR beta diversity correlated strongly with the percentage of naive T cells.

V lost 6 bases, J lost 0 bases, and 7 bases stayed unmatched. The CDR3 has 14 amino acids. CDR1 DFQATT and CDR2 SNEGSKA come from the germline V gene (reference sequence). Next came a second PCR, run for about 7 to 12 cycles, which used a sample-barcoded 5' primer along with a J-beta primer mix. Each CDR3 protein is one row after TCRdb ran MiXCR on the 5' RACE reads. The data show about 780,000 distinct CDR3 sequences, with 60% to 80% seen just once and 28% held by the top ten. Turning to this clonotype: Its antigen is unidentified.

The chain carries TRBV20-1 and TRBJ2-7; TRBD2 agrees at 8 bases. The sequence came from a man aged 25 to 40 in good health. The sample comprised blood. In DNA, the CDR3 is TGCAGTGCAGGCCCGGGGGGGCTCTCCTACGAGCAGTACTTC. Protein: CSAGPGGLSYEQYF.